In its sample, the clone carrying this T cell receptor (beta chain) was seen many times. Antigen unknown. TCRdb reprocessed the 5' RACE reads via MiXCR and lists one record per CDR3 protein. The sample has 650,000 to 800,000 distinct CDR3 sequences; 8.5% to 9.5% are singletons. The sample comes from a study of identical twins. Study outcomes and limitations: Memory repertoires showed no such pattern, whereas abundant cord blood beta clonotypes carried fewer insertions. It was out-of-frame TCR alpha sharing in monozygotic twins that models underestimated.

The germline gives CDR1 MNHEY, CDR2 SVGAGI. J lost 11 bases, V lost 2 bases, and 5 bases had no gene match. The CDR3 has 14 residues. The same sample was also used in a study of yellow fever vaccine responses in identical twins.

This rearrangement joins TRBV6-5 to TRBJ2-1, with TRBD2 matching 11 bases. This TCR came from a woman aged 18-29 years in good health. The sequencing sample was made of PBMCs. The CDR3 is CASSYPGTSGQQFF. The CDR3 DNA reads as TGTGCCAGCAGTTACCCCGGGACTAGCGGACAGCAGTTCTTC.